The sequence of this T cell receptor (beta chain) was determined in a study of patients and donors after allogeneic stem cell transplantation. In germline, CDR1 is SGDLS, CDR2 YYNGEE. This CDR3 has 14 amino acids. V lost 0 bases, J lost 3 bases, and 9 bases lay in between. This clonotype was seen at least ten times. TCRdb reprocessed the RT-PCR reads with MiXCR, giving one entry per CDR3 protein. The sample shows about 960,000 distinct CDR3 sequences, around 17% of them seen only once. The V gene is TRBV9, the J gene TRBJ2-5, with D possibly being TRBD1 (6 bases). This receptor was taken from a human donor who was either an allogeneic HSCT recipient or a stem cell or donor lymphocyte infusion donor (not recorded which). It is not recorded whose cells these are; they may come from a transplant donor. Specimen: blood, either unsorted or a sorted T cell fraction (not recorded which). This CDR3 is CASSVGGHEETQYF. The CDR3 DNA reads as TGTGCCAGCAGCGTAGGGGGACACGAAGAGACCCAGTACTTC.